Below, 21 T cell receptor beta chains from the same sample are listed, as sequenced in a study of blood T cell repertoires in COVID-19. The repertoire was sequenced with immunoSEQ multiplex PCR; TCRdb's copy has only in-frame clones and lacks some. The table has approximately 100,000 clones, roughly 84% seen once. The sequenced material came from peripheral blood. The receptor source for this set is a woman aged 65 to 85 with acute or convalescent COVID-19.

In DNA form, the CDR3 reads TGTGCCAGCCGCCTTCTCGGAGCTAACTATGGCTACACCTTC. This codes for CASRLLGANYGYTF. V usage is TRBV2 and J usage is TRBJ1-2, with D hard to call. The CDR3 spans 14 residues. The V and J ends lost 8 bases and 0 bases respectively, with 13 bases between them. The germline V gene encodes CDR1 SNHLY and CDR2 FYNNEI.

This chain uses TRBV7-6 with TRBJ1-5; 8 positions agree with TRBD1. Germline CDR1 and CDR2: SGHVS and FNYEAQ. The CDR3 runs 17 residues. V dropped 2 bases and J dropped 2; count of bases not matched to a gene: 8. CDR3 sequence reads: CASSLRLQGAGNQPQHF. The CDR3 region has the DNA TGTGCCAGCAGCTTAAGACTTCAGGGGGCTGGCAATCAGCCCCAGCATTTT.

The chain couples TRBV28 to TRBJ2-7; 9 nucleotides line up with TRBD1. The CDR3 spans 16 residues. After removal of 4 bases from V and 0 bases from J, the junction contained 7 bases not matched to a gene. Germline V gene lookup returns CDR1 MDHEN and CDR2 SYDVKM. The CDR3 here is CASSSSGTGTSYEQYV. CDR3 sequence (DNA): TGTGCCAGCAGTTCCTCCGGGACAGGGACCTCCTACGAGCAGTACGTC.

The chain carries TRBV11-2 and TRBJ2-5; weak D call: TRBD1 (6 bases). The CDR3 sequence is 15 residues long. With 2 bases removed from V and 5 bases from J, the gap between germline ends came to 15 bases. Per the germline V gene, CDR1 is SGHAT and CDR2 is FQNNGV. The CDR3 protein is CASSLRGSLEETQYF. For the CDR3, the DNA is TGTGCCAGCAGCTTAAGGGGGTCGCTGGAGGAGACCCAGTACTTC.

The chain links TRBV30 to TRBJ2-5, with TRBD2 matching over 7 bases. J was trimmed by 5 bases and V by 2 bases; bases with no gene match: 8. Germline loops: CDR1 GTSNPN, CDR2 SVGIG (reference sequence). The CDR3 length is 14 residues. The CDR3 reads CAWSPLARGETQYF. The CDR3 DNA reads as TGTGCCTGGAGTCCCTTAGCGCGGGGGGAGACCCAGTACTTC.

The gene calls are TRBV27 and TRBJ2-1, with 7 bases lining up with TRBD2. CDR3 length: 16 amino acids. With 1 base clipped from V and 10 bases from J, the junction kept 13 bases outside the gene matches. From germline, CDR1 is MNHEY and CDR2 SMNVEV (reference sequence). CDR3 nucleotide sequence: TGTGCCAGCAGTTTATTAGGACTAGGCATAGGCGGCGAGCAGTTCTTC. Translation gives CASSLLGLGIGGEQFF.

The count of this clone is one. V usage is TRBV6-6 and J usage is TRBJ2-7; 7 bases map to TRBD2. The CDR3 length is 13 residues. The germline gives CDR1 MNHNY, CDR2 SVGAGI (reference sequence). J lost 0 bases, V lost 8 bases, and 4 bases had no gene match. This CDR3 reads CASQRGSSYEQYV. The CDR3 coding sequence is TGTGCCAGCCAGCGGGGAAGCTCCTACGAGCAGTACGTC.

The chain joins TRBV5-4 to TRBJ2-3, with 7 nucleotides matching TRBD1. V lost 4 bases and J lost 2; bases outside the gene matches: 16. Germline CDR1 reads SGHNT; CDR2 reads YYREEE (reference sequence). The CDR3 totals 18 residues. The DNA of the CDR3 is TGTGCCAGCAGCCCGGGGCGATTTTGGACAGGCCCCACAGATACGCAGTATTTT. Encoded protein: CASSPGRFWTGPTDTQYF.

The chain recombines TRBV28 with TRBJ1-1, with TRBD1 matching over 8 bases. This CDR3 contains 15 residues. V was clipped by 6 bases and J by 0 bases; unmatched bases: 6. Looked up from germline, CDR1 is MDHEN and CDR2 is SYDVKM. CDR3 DNA sequence: TGTGCCAGCAGAGCAGGGGGCGGGATGAACACTGAAGCTTTCTTT. It encodes CASRAGGGMNTEAFF.

This clone was observed a few times. The chain is built from TRBV3-1 (or the pseudogene TRBV3-2) and TRBJ1-2; D is uncertain. Trimming left V 4 bases short and J 6 bases short, with 15 bases between. The CDR3 is 14 amino acids. Germline CDR1 is LGHDT and CDR2 is YNNKEL (reference sequence). The CDR3 region has the DNA TGTGCCAGCAGCCCCGGTTTGAGACTCAATGGCTACACCTTC. Translated, it gives CASSPGLRLNGYTF.

The genes are TRBV28 and TRBJ2-1; 10 bases are shared with TRBD2. V dropped 3 bases and J dropped 6; count of bases not matched to a gene: 5. This CDR3 is built from 15 residues. Germline assignment: CDR1 MDHEN and CDR2 SYDVKM. The CDR3 protein is CASSLFASGSNEQFF. CDR3 nucleotides: TGTGCCAGCAGTTTGTTTGCTAGCGGGAGCAATGAGCAGTTCTTC.

V usage is TRBV2 and J usage is TRBJ1-6, with 10 bases lining up with TRBD1. In germline, CDR1 is SNHLY, CDR2 FYNNEI. With 5 bases clipped from V and 7 bases from J, the junction kept 2 bases outside the gene matches. The CDR3 totals 14 residues. The CDR3 reads CASSLGQGNSPLHF. The CDR3 bases are TGTGCCAGCAGTTTGGGACAGGGGAATTCACCCCTCCACTTT.

J is TRBJ2-5 and V is TRBV10-3, with TRBD2 as a possible D gene (6 bases). From germline, CDR1 is ENHRY and CDR2 SYGVKD. This CDR3 contains 11 residues. V gave up 10 bases and J gave up 5 bases, with 11 bases separating them. CDR3 residues: CATASGETQYF. CDR3 DNA: TGTGCCACCGCGAGCGGGGAGACCCAGTACTTC.

The chain carries TRBV18 and TRBJ2-1; D possibly corresponds to TRBD2 (6 bases). The CDR3 extends over 14 amino acids. The germline CDR1 and CDR2 sequences are KGHSH and LQKENI. V was pared by 3 bases and J by 6 bases, with 12 bases between. The CDR3 sequence is CASSPAEGRNEQFF. DNA of the CDR3: TGTGCCAGCTCACCCGCGGAGGGGCGCAATGAGCAGTTCTTC.

The V call is TRBV5-6, the J call TRBJ2-3, with D tentatively TRBD2 (6 bases). Trimming cost V 1 base and J 11 bases, with 11 bases left between them. This CDR3 comprises 12 residues. CDR1 and CDR2 (germline): SGHDT, YYEEEE. CDR3 sequence (DNA): TGTGCCAGCAGCTTGCATGGGGGGAGGCAGTATTTT. Protein sequence: CASSLHGGRQYF. The variable domain in full, with the rest retrieved from reference TRBV5-6 and TRBJ2-3, is DAGVTQSPTHLIKTRGQQVTLRCSPKSGHDTVSWYQQALGQGPQFIFQYYEEEERQRGNFPDRFSGHQFPNYSSELNVNALLLGDSALYLCASSLHGGRQYFGPGTRLTVL.

This rearrangement joins TRBV6-1 to TRBJ2-5, with no clear D. CDR1 is MNHNS and CDR2 is SASEGT in the germline V gene. Trimming cost V 2 bases and J 5 bases, with 6 bases left between them. CDR3 length equals 12 residues. CDR3 residues: CASSETRETQYF. Written as DNA, the CDR3 is TGTGCCAGCAGTGAAACTCGCGAGACCCAGTACTTC.

The chain uses TRBV7-2 and TRBJ1-3; tentative D call: TRBD1 (6 bases). The CDR3 length is 15 residues. Germline-derived CDR1 and CDR2 are SGHTA and FQGNSA. Trimming left V 1 base short and J 8 bases short, with 15 bases between. The DNA for the CDR3 is TGTGCCAGCAGCTTAGTTGGGGGCAAGGTAGACACCATATATTTT. This encodes CASSLVGGKVDTIYF.

The CDR3 sequence: CASSSWTGQGYTF. The CDR3 nucleotides read TGTGCCAGCAGTTCATGGACAGGGCAGGGCTACACCTTC. This chain uses TRBV28 with TRBJ1-2; 8 positions agree with TRBD1. The V gene's germline CDR1 is MDHEN and CDR2 SYDVKM. The CDR3 has 13 amino acids. V dropped 4 bases and J dropped 8; count of bases not matched to a gene: 6.

The gene calls are TRBV6-5 and TRBJ2-1; D is perhaps TRBD2 (5 bases). V was pared by 6 bases and J by 0 bases, with 9 bases between. There are 14 residues in the CDR3. Germline CDR1 MNHEY, CDR2 SVGAGI. The CDR3 loop reads CASRVGSSYNEQFF. DNA of the CDR3: TGTGCCAGCAGAGTAGGGAGCTCCTACAATGAGCAGTTCTTC.

The chain employs TRBV2 and TRBJ2-7, with TRBD2 identical over 9 bases. The CDR3 runs to 12 residues. Germline-derived CDR1 and CDR2 are SNHLY and FYNNEI. The junction had 2 bases not matched to a gene; V was cut back by 6 bases and J by 5 bases. CDR3 sequence reads: CASSGLANEQYV. CDR3 DNA: TGTGCCAGCAGCGGACTAGCGAACGAGCAGTACGTC.

This chain uses TRBV2 with TRBJ2-1; the match to TRBD2 covers 8 bases. Germline V gene data show CDR1 as SNHLY and CDR2 as FYNNEI. This CDR3 comprises 15 residues. Trimming at V came to 5 bases and at J to 3 bases, leaving 6 bases not matched to a gene. The CDR3 DNA reads TGTGCCAGCAGTTTAACTAGCGGAAACTACAATGAGCAGTTCTTC. Amino acid sequence: CASSLTSGNYNEQFF.